This TCR beta chain was retrieved from a study of a mutant IDH1 vaccine in newly diagnosed glioma. Study-level background: All eight of the vaccinations patients received fell in weeks 1, 3, 5, 7, 11, 15, 19 and 23. Treated individuals were about 60% male and around 40% female, averaging about 42 years of age. Pretreatment consisted of radiotherapy, temozolomide, or both, with most receiving both.

Time point defined: week 11, during vaccination. Each dose delivered 300 ug of mutant IDH1 20-mer peptide subcutaneously with imiquimod. J gave up 5 bases and V 7 bases, and 15 bases lay outside the gene matches. The CDR3 runs 16 residues. Germline CDR1 MDHEN, CDR2 SYDVKM. Data came from immunoSEQ multiplex PCR; TCRdb stores just in-frame clones and leaves some out. The sample shows about 52,000 clones, about 91% of them seen only once. A word on this clone: What it recognizes is unknown.

The chain carries TRBV28 and TRBJ2-7; 9 bases fit TRBD2. Sample: PBMCs, taken from a glioma patient whose treatment included an IDH1 peptide vaccine. The source is a man aged 50-59 years with glioma. The CDR3 DNA reads TGTGCCAGCACGAGGATCGGCGGGAGGGCTAAGGACGAGCAGTACTTC. Translated, it gives CASTRIGGRAKDEQYF.